These 6 T cell receptor beta chains were sequenced from one sample in a study of T cell clusters in autoimmune cytopenias. Roughly 40,000 genome equivalents of blood DNA were amplified for TRB. TRB rearrangements were amplified by touch-down multiplex PCR with mixed TRB-A/B primers. TCRdb re-called the multiplex PCR reads and catalogs CDR3 proteins one per entry, DNA excluded. This repertoire comprises fewer than 10,000 distinct CDR3 sequences; its ten largest clones make up 9.2%. The sequencing input was peripheral blood. The receptors originated from a human donor with an autoimmune cytopenia or autoimmune hepatitis (not recorded which).

This clonotype counts as medium-sized by frequency. V is TRBV19 and J is TRBJ2-1; as DNA is missing, the TRBD1 call by TCRdb cannot be tested. The CDR3 sequence is 14 residues long. Germline CDR1 reads LNHDA; CDR2 reads SQIVND (reference sequence). The chain's CDR3 is CATKQGAGYNEQFF.

This clonotype is medium-sized (0.01 to 0.1%) by frequency. The chain couples TRBV6-1 to TRBJ2-1. The CDR3 is 11 amino acids. Germline loops: CDR1 MNHNS, CDR2 SASEGT. The CDR3 here is CASNDYNEQFF.

This clonotype registers medium-sized (0.01 to 0.1%) by frequency. The chain links TRBV19 to TRBJ2-6; TCRdb proposes TRBD1, but this gene call is untestable without DNA. Germline V gene data show CDR1 as LNHDA and CDR2 as SQIVND (reference sequence). The CDR3 spans 17 residues. The CDR3 protein is CASSWGQGNSGANVLTF.

The chain combines TRBV27 with TRBJ2-1; no DNA is available, so the TRBD1 call from TCRdb remains unchecked. The germline V gene has CDR1 MNHEY and CDR2 SMNVEV (reference sequence). The CDR3 is 16 residues long. The CDR3 spells CASSLSIGGFYNEQFF.

Its frequency marks this clonotype as medium-sized (0.01 to 0.1%). V gene TRBV29-1 combines with J gene TRBJ1-6; no DNA is available, so the TRBD1 call from TCRdb remains unchecked. The CDR3 length is 16 residues. Germline V gives CDR1 SQVTM, CDR2 ANQGSEA. CDR3 region: CSAPGILQGDNSPLHF.

The chain recombines TRBV6-2 or TRBV6-3 with TRBJ1-3. Germline assignment: CDR1 MNHEY and CDR2 SVGEGT. The CDR3 runs to 16 residues. This CDR3 is CASSLATDFSGNTIYF.